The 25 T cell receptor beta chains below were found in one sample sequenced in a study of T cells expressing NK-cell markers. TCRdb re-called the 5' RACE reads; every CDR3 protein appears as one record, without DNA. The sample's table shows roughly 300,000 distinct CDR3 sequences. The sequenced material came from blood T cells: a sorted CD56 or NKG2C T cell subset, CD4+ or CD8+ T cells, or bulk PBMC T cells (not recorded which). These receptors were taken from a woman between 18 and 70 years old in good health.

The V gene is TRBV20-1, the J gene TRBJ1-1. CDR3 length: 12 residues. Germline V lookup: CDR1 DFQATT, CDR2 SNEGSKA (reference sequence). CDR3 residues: CSASHLGTEAFF.

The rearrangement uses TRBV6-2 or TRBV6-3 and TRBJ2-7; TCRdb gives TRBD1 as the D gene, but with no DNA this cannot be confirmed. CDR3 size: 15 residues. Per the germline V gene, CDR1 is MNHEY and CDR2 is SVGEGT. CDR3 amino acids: CASRRQGTPLYEQYF.

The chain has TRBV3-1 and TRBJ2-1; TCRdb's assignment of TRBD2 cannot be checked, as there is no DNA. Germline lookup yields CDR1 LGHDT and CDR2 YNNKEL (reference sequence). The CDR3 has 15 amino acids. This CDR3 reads CASSPPSGGLYEQFF.

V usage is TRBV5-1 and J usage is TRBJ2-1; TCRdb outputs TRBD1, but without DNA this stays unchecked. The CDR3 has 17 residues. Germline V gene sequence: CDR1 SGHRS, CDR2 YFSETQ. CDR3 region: CASSTLRTGWGRGEQFF.

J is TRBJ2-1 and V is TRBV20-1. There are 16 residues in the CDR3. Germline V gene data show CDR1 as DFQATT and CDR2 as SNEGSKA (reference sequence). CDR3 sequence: CSARDRPQSSYNEQFF.

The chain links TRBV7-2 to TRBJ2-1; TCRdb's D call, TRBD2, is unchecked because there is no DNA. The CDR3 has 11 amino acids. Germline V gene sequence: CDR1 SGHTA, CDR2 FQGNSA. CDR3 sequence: CASSPGIRKFF.

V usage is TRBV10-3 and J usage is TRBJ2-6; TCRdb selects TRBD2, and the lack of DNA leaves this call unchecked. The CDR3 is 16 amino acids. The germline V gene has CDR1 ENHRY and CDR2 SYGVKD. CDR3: CAISQKGGTGANVLTF.

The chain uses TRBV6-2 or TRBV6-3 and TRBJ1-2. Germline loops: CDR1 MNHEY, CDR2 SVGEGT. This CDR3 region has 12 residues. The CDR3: CASSYPDYGYTF.

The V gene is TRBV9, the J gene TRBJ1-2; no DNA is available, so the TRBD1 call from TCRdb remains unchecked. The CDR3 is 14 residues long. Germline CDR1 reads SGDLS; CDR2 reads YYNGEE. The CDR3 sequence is CASSERQVSWGYTF. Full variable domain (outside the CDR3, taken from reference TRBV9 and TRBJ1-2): DSGVTQTPKHLITATGQRVTLRCSPRSGDLSVYWYQQSLDQGLQFLIQYYNGEERAKGNILERFSAQQFPDLHSELNLSSLELGDSALYFCASSERQVSWGYTFGSGTRLTVV.

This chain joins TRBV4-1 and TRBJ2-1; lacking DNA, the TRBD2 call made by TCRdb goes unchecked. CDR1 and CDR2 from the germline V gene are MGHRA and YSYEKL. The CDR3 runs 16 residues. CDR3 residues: CASRLAGGGSYNEQFF.

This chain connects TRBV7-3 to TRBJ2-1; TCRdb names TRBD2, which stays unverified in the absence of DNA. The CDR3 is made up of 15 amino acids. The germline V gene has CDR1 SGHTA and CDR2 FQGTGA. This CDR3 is CASRQLAGVGNEQFF.

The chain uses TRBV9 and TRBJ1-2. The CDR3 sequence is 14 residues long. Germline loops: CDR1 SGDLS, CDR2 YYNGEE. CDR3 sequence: CASSVAVTNYGYTF. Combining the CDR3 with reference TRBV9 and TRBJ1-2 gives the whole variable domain DSGVTQTPKHLITATGQRVTLRCSPRSGDLSVYWYQQSLDQGLQFLIQYYNGEERAKGNILERFSAQQFPDLHSELNLSSLELGDSALYFCASSVAVTNYGYTFGSGTRLTVV.

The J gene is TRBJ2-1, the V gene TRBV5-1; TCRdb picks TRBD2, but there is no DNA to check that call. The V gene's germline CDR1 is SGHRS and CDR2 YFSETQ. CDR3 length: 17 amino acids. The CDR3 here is CASSLASGLAGGTEQFF.

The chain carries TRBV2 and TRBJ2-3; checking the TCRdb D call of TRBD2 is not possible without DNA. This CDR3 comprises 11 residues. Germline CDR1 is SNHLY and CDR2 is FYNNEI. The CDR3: CASTEGDTQYF.

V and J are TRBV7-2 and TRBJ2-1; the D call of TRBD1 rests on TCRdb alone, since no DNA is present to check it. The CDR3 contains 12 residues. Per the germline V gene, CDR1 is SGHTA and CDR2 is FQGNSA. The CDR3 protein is CASAQGGLEQFF.

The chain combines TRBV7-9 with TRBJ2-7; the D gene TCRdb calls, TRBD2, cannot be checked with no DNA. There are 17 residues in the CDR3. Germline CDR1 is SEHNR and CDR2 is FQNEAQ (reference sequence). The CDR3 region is CASSLENVAGGPYEQYF.

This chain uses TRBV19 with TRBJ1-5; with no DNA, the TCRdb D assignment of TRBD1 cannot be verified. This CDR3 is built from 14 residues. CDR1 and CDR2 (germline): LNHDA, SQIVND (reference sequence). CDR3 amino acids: CATRAIHLDQPQHF.

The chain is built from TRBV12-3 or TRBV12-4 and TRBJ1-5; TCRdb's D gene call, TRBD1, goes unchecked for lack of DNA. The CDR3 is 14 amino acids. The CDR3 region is CASSSRRDNQPQHF.

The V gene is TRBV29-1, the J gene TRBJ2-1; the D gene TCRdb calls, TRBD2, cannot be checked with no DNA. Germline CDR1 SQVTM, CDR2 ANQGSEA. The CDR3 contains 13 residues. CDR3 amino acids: CSVDRGRASEQFF.

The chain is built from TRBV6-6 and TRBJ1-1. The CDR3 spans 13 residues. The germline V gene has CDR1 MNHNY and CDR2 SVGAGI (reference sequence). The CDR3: CASSAAGALEAFF.

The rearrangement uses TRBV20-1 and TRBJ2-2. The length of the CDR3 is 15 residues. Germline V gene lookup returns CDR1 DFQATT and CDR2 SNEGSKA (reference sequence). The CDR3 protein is CSARDPLAGTGELFF.

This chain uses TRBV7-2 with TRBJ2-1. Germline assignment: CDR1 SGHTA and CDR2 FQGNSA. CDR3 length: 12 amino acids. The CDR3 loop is CASSPTLDEQFF.

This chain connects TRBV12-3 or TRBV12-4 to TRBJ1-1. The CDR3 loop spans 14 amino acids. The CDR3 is CASSSGRRNTEAFF.

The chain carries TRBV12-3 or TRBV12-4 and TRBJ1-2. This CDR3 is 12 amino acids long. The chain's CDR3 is CASSFGENGYTF.

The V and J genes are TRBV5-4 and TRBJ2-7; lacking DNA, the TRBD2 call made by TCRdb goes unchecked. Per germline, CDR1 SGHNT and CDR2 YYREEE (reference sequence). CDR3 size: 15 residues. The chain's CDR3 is CASSLRAGGWNEQYF.